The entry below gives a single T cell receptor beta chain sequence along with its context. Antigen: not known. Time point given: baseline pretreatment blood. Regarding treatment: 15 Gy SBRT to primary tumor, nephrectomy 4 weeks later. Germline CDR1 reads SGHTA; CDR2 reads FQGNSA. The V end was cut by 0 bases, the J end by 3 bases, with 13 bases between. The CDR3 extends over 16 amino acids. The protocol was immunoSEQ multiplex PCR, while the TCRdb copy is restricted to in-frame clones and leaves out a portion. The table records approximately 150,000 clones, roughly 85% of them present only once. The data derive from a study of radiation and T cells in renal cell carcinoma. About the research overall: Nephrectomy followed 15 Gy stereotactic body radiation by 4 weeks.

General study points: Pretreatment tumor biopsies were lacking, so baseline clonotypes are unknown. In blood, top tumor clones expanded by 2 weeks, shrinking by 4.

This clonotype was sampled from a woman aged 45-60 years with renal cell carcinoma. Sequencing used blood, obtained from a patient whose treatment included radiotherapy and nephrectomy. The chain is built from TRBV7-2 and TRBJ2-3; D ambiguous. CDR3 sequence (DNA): TGTGCCAGCAGCTTAGCGGCATTCCGCGGAACAGATACGCAGTATTTT. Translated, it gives CASSLAAFRGTDTQYF. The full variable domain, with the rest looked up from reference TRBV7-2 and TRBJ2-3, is GAGVSQSPSNKVTEKGKDVELRCDPISGHTALYWYRQSLGQGLEFLIYFQGNSAPDKSGLPSDRFSAERTGGSVSTLTIQRTQQEDSAVYLCASSLAAFRGTDTQYFGPGTRLTVL.